This T cell receptor (beta chain) was observed in a study of identical twins. Germline CDR1 reads SSHAT; CDR2 reads FNYEAQ (reference sequence). This CDR3 spans 16 amino acids. MiXCR was run by TCRdb on the 5' RACE reads, yielding one entry per CDR3 protein. This table holds hundreds of thousands of distinct CDR3 sequences, approximately 21% found once. This clonotype was picked up many times. An end of the junction does not agree with germline; a read error may underlie this. This sample was shared with a second study, whose subject was T cells expressing NK-cell markers.

The V gene is TRBV7-7, the J gene TRBJ2-3, with 10 bases matching TRBD2. Sequencing input: PBMCs. This sequence originates from a woman aged 18-35 years in good health. The CDR3 loop is CASSLEPSGRRVTQYF. The DNA for the CDR3 is TGTGCTAGCAGCTTAGAGCCTAGCGGGAGAAGGGTTACGCAGTATTTT.